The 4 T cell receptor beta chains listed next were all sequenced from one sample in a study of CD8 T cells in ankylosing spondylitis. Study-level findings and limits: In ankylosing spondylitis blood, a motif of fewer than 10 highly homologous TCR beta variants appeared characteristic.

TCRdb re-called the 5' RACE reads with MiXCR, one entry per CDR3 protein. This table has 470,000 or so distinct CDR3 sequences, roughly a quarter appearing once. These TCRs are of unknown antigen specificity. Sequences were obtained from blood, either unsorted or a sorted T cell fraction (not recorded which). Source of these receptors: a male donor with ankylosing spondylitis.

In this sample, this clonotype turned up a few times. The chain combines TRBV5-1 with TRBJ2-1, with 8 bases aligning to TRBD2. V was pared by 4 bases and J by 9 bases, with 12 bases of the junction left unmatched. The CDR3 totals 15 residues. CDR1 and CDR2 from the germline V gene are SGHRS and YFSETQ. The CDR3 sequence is CASSPRGTAGGEQFF. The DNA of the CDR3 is TGCGCCAGCAGCCCGAGAGGGACGGCGGGGGGTGAGCAGTTCTTC.

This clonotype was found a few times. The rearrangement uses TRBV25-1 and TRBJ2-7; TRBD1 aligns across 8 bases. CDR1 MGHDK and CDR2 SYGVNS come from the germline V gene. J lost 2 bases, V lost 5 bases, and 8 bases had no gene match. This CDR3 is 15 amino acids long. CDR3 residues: CASSNLGTGTYEQYF. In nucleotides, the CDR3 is TGTGCCAGCAGTAACTTGGGGACAGGTACCTACGAGCAGTACTTC.

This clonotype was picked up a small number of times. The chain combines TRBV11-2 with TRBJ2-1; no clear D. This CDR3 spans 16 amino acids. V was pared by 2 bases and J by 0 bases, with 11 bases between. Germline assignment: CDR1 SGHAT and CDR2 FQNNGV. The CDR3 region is CASSLSFPSSYNEQFF. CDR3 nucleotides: TGTGCCAGCAGCTTATCTTTCCCTAGCTCCTACAATGAGCAGTTCTTC.

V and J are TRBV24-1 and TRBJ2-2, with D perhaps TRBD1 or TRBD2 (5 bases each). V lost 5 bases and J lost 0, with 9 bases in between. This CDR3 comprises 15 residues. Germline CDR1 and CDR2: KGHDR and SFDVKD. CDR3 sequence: CATSGGASNTGELFF. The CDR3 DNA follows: TGTGCCACCAGTGGAGGGGCGTCGAACACCGGGGAGCTGTTTTTT.